The sequence of this T cell receptor (beta chain) was determined in a study of blood T cell repertoires in COVID-19. Study-level information: Italy, Spain and the United States were the sources of the convalescent and acute COVID-19 samples. PBMCs, B-cell-depleted T cells, or T cells were the source of the cDNA or gDNA that made up the material.

Original data processing: Scientists estimated how many nucleated cells there were by amplifying reference gene primers. Clones were read by immunoSEQ multiplex PCR, and TCRdb kept only the in-frame ones, dropping some. V, J and clone size are those of that table, while D and trimming were read from the DNA. Among 150,000 to 170,000 clones listed, 76% were seen once. The CDR3 is 14 residues long. Per the germline V gene, CDR1 is MNHEY and CDR2 is SMNVEV (reference sequence). The junction had 12 bases not matched to a gene; V was cut back by 7 bases and J by 6 bases. The V call is TRBV27, the J call TRBJ2-7; 7 positions match TRBD1. This sequence was found in a woman of 80 years or more with acute or convalescent COVID-19. The sequenced material came from peripheral blood. The CDR3 DNA follows: TGTGCCAGCATCAGACAGGGCGGTGTGGGCGAGCAGTACTTC. It translates to CASIRQGGVGEQYF.